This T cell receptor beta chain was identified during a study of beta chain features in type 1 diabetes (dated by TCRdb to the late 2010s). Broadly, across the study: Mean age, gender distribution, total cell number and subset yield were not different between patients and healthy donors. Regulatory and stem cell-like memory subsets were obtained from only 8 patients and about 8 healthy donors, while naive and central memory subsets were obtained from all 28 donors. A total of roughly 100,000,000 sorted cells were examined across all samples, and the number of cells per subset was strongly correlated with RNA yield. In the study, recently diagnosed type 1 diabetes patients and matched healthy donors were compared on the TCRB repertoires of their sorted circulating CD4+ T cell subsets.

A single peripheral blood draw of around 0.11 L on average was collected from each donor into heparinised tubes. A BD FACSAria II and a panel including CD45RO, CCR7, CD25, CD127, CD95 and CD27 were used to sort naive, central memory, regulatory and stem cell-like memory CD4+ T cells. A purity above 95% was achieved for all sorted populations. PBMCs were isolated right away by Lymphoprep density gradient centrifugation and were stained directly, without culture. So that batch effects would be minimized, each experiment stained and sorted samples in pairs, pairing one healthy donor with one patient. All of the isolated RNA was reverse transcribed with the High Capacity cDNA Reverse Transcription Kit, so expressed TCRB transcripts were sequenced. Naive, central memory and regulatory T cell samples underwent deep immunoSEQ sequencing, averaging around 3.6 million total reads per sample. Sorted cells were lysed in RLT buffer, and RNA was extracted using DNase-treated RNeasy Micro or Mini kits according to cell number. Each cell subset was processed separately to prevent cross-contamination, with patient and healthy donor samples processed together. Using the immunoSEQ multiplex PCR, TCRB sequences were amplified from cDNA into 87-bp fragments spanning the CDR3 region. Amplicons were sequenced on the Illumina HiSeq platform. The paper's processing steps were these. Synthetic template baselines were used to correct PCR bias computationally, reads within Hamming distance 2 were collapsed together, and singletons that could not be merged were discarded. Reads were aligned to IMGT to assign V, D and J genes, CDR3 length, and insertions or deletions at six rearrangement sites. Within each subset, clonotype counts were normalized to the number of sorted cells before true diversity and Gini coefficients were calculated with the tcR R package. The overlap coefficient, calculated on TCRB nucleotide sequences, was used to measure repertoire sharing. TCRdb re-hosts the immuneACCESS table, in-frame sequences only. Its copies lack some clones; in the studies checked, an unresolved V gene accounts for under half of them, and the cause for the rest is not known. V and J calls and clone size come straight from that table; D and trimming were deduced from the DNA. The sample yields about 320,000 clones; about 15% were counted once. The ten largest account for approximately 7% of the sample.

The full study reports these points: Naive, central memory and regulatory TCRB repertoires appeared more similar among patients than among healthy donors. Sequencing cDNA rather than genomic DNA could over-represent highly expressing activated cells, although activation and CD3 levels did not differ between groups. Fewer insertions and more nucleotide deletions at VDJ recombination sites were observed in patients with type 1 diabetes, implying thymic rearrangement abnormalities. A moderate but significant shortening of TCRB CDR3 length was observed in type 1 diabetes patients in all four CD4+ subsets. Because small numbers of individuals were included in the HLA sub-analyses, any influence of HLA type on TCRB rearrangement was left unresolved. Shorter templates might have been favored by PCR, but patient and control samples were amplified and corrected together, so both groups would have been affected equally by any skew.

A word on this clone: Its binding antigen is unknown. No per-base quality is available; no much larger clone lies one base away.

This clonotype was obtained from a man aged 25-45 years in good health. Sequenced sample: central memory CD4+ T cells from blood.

The CDR3 region: CASSPRGGATYEQYF. The DNA sequence reads TGTGCCAGCAGCCCACGCGGGGGGGCGACCTACGAGCAGTACTTC. This receptor chain uses TRBV11-2 and TRBJ2-7; 9 bases in the middle match TRBD2. From the cysteine up to the phenylalanine, the CDR3 has a length of 15 residues. Just the 45-base CDR3 DNA is kept, in frame starting at base 1. V and J are trimmed by 5 bases and 2 bases, and the gene matches miss 7 bases of the junction. For CDR1 and CDR2, the germline V gene lists SGHAT and FQNNGV.